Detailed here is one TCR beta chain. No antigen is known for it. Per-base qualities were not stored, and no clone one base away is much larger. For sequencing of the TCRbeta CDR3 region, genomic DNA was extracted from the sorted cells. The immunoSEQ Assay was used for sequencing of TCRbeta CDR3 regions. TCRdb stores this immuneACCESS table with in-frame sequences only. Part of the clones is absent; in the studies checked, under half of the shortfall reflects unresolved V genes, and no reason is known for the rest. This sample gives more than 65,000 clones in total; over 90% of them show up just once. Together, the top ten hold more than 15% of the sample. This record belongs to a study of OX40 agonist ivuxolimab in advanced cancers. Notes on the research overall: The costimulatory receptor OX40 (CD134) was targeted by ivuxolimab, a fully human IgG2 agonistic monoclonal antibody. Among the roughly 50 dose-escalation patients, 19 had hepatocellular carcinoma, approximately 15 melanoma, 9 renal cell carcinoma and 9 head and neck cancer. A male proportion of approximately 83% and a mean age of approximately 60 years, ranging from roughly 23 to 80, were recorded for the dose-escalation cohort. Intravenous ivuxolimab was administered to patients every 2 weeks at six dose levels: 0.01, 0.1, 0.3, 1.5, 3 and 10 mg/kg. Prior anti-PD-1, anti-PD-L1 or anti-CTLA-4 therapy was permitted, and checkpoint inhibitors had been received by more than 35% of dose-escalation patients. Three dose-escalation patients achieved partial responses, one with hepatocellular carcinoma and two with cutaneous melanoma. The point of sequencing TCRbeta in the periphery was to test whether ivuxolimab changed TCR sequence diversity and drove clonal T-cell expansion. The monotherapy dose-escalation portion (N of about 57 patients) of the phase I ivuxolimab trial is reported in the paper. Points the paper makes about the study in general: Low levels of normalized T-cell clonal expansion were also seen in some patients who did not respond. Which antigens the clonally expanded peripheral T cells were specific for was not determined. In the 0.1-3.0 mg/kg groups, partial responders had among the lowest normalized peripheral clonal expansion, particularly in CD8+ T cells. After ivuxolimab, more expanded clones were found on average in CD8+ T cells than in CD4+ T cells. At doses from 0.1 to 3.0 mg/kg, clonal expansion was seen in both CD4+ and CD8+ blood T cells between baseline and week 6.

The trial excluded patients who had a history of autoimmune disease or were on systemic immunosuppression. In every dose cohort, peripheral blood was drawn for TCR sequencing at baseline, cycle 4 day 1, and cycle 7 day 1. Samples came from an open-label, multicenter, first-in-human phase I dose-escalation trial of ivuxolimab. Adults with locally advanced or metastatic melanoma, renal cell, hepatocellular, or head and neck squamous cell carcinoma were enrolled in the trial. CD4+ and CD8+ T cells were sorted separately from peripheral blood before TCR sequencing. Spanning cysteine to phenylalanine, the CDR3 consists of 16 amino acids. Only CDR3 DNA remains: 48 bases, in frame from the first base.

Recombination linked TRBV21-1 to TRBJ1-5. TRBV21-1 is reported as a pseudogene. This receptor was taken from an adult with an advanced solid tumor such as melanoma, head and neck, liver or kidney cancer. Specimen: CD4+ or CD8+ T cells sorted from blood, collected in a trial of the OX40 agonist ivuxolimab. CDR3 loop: CASSGRRVLSNQPQHF. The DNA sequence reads TGTGCCAGCAGTGGCAGAAGGGTCTTGAGCAATCAGCCCCAGCATTTT.